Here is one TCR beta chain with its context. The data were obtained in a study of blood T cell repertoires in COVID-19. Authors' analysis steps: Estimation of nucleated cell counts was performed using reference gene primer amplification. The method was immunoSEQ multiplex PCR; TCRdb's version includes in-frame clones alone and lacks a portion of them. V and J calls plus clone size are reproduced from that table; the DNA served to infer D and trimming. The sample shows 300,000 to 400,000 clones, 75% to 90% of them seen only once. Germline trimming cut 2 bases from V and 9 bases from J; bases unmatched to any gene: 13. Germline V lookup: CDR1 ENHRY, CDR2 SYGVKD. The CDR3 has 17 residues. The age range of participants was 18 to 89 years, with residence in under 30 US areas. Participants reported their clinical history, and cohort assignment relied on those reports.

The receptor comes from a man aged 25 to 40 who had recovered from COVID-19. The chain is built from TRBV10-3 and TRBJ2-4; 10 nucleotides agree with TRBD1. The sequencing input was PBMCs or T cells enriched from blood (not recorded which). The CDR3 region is CAISEPDRGKLRGIQYF. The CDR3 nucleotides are TGTGCCATCAGTGAGCCGGACAGGGGGAAGCTTAGGGGCATTCAGTACTTC.